The 31 T cell receptor beta chains given below trace back to one sample, sequenced in a study of cytomegalovirus exposure and HLA in healthy donors. With 60 Vbeta and 13 Jbeta primers, the PCR was carried out. Assay: immunoSEQ multiplex PCR; the TCRdb copy retains only in-frame clones and omits some. The repertoire holds fewer than 200,000 clones, with about 88% as singletons. The specimen sequenced was PBMCs. These receptor sequences come from a man aged 18 to 35 in good health and CMV-seropositive.

The rearrangement joins TRBV29-1 to TRBJ2-5; 7 bases fit TRBD2. Germline loops: CDR1 SQVTM, CDR2 ANQGSEA. J was trimmed by 4 bases and V by 6 bases; bases with no gene match: 8. This CDR3 is built from 13 residues. The CDR3 protein is CSVTGLSLETQYF. Here the CDR3 DNA reads TGCAGCGTGACGGGACTATCCTTAGAGACCCAGTACTTC.

The V call is TRBV18, the J call TRBJ1-3; D uncertain. Trimming removed 4 bases from V and 6 bases from J, with 13 bases in between. The CDR3 consists of 14 residues. CDR1 KGHSH and CDR2 LQKENI come from the germline V gene. The CDR3 DNA reads as TGTGCCAGCTCACTTCAACCCGCGGAAAACACCATATATTTT. Its translation is CASSLQPAENTIYF.

The chain couples TRBV5-5 to TRBJ1-2; 8 positions agree with TRBD1. Germline assignment: CDR1 SGHKS and CDR2 YYEKEE (reference sequence). The CDR3 is 15 residues long. J gave up 7 bases and V 2 bases, and 10 bases lay outside the gene matches. CDR3 bases: TGTGCCAGCAGCTTTTCCGGGACAGGAGCCGGTGGCTACACCTTC. Protein: CASSFSGTGAGGYTF.

This chain links TRBV29-1 with TRBJ2-7, with TRBD1 identical over 10 bases. The germline CDR1 and CDR2 sequences are SQVTM and ANQGSEA. This CDR3 has 14 residues. Trimming at V came to 7 bases and at J to 3 bases, leaving 9 bases not matched to a gene. CDR3 in DNA: TGCAGCGGTTCGTACGGGACAGGGGACTACGAGCAGTACTTC. It yields the protein CSGSYGTGDYEQYF.

The chain joins TRBV13 to TRBJ1-1, with no clear D. Germline V gene data show CDR1 as PRHDT and CDR2 as FYEKMQ (reference sequence). The CDR3 runs to 16 residues. V lost 6 bases and J lost 2, with 19 bases in between. CDR3 residues: CASRNPSAGGNTEAFF. The CDR3 bases are TGTGCCAGCAGGAACCCCTCGGCGGGCGGAAACACTGAAGCTTTCTTT.

This clone was recorded once. The chain links TRBV13 to TRBJ2-6, with no clear D. Germline-derived CDR1 and CDR2 are PRHDT and FYEKMQ (reference sequence). The CDR3 consists of 17 residues. Trimming removed 3 bases at V and 0 bases at J, with 12 bases between. This CDR3 is CASSFLRKSSGANVLTF. The CDR3 DNA reads as TGTGCCAGCAGCTTTCTACGTAAGAGCTCTGGGGCCAACGTCCTGACTTTC.

This clone showed up just a few times. The gene calls are TRBV7-2 and TRBJ2-1; possible D gene TRBD1, 5 bases. Between the trimmed V and J ends, which lost 5 bases and 8 bases, there was a span of 13 bases. Germline-derived CDR1 and CDR2 are SGHTA and FQGNSA. CDR3 length: 13 amino acids. The DNA for the CDR3 is TGTGCCAGCAGCCGCGACAGCCAGGATGAGCAGTTCTTC. Protein: CASSRDSQDEQFF. Together with reference TRBV7-2 and TRBJ2-1, the CDR3 gives the full variable domain: GAGVSQSPSNKVTEKGKDVELRCDPISGHTALYWYRQSLGQGLEFLIYFQGNSAPDKSGLPSDRFSAERTGGSVSTLTIQRTQQEDSAVYLCASSRDSQDEQFFGPGTRLTVL.

This chain connects TRBV30 to TRBJ1-6; D is ambiguous. Germline lookup yields CDR1 GTSNPN and CDR2 SVGIG (reference sequence). The CDR3 loop spans 11 amino acids. The ends were cut back, 5 bases at V and 5 bases at J, with 4 bases in the middle. The CDR3 loop is CAWEHNSPLHF. The DNA of the CDR3 is TGTGCCTGGGAGCATAATTCACCCCTCCACTTT.

Notes on this clone: Sequence at one end of the junction differs from germline and may be a read error. V gene TRBV7-7 combines with J gene TRBJ2-2; 9 nucleotides match TRBD1. CDR1 and CDR2 (germline): SSHAT, FNYEAQ (reference sequence). This CDR3 contains 15 residues. CDR3 region: CASSLATGGTGELFF. The CDR3 DNA follows: TGTGCTAGCAGCTTAGCGACAGGGGGTACCGGGGAGCTGTTTTTT.

The CDR3 coding sequence is TGTGCCAGCAGCGTTAGCGGGATTCCGCCCTCTGGGGCCAACGTCCTGACTTTC. Protein sequence: CASSVSGIPPSGANVLTF. This sequence joins TRBV9 and TRBJ2-6; 8 positions match TRBD2. Germline CDR1 SGDLS, CDR2 YYNGEE. This CDR3 comprises 18 residues. V was pared by 2 bases and J by 0 bases, with 7 bases of the junction left unmatched.

The gene calls are TRBV7-3 and TRBJ2-1, with 12 bases matching TRBD2. Germline lookup yields CDR1 SGHTA and CDR2 FQGTGA. The ends lost 5 bases at V and 8 bases at J; junction bases unmatched: 4. The CDR3 has 14 residues. The CDR3 sequence: CASSLAGGPYEQFF. The CDR3 nucleotides are TGTGCCAGCAGCCTAGCGGGGGGGCCCTATGAGCAGTTCTTC.

This clone showed up just a few times. The rearrangement links TRBV6-5 to TRBJ1-1; TRBD1 agrees at 10 bases. After removal of 8 bases from V and 4 bases from J, the junction contained 4 bases not matched to a gene. Germline CDR1 is MNHEY and CDR2 is SVGAGI. This CDR3 comprises 13 residues. CDR3 DNA: TGTGCCAGCTGGACAGGGGGGATCACTGAAGCTTTCTTT. Its protein is CASWTGGITEAFF.

J is TRBJ2-7 and V is TRBV29-1, with 7 bases fitting TRBD1. With V trimmed by 7 bases and J by 6 bases, 6 bases remained unmatched. Germline CDR1 is SQVTM and CDR2 is ANQGSEA. The CDR3 sequence is 11 residues long. The CDR3 here is CSGGTEPEQYF. For the CDR3, the DNA is TGCAGCGGGGGGACAGAGCCCGAGCAGTACTTC.

V and J are TRBV7-8 and TRBJ1-3, with TRBD1 as a possible D gene (5 bases). CDR3 length: 14 residues. Between the trimmed V and J ends, which lost 5 bases and 6 bases, there was a span of 14 bases. Germline CDR1 reads SGHVS; CDR2 reads FQNEAQ. The CDR3 here is CASSLEGNENTIYF. CDR3 nucleotides: TGTGCCAGCAGCCTGGAGGGGAACGAAAACACCATATATTTT.

This clone was counted between two and nine times. The rearrangement links TRBV7-9 to TRBJ1-2, with D possibly TRBD1 on 5 matching bases. CDR3 length: 16 amino acids. Germline CDR1 is SEHNR and CDR2 is FQNEAQ (reference sequence). V was shortened by 1 base and J by 5 bases, with 17 bases between the two germline ends. The CDR3 sequence: CASSLVGGSSRYGYTF. The CDR3 DNA follows: TGTGCCAGCAGCTTAGTGGGGGGGAGTTCTCGGTATGGCTACACCTTC.

The genes are TRBV7-2 and TRBJ1-4; 8 bases are shared with TRBD1. This CDR3 contains 15 residues. V lost 5 bases and J lost 3; bases outside the gene matches: 5. Germline V lookup: CDR1 SGHTA, CDR2 FQGNSA. The CDR3 region is CASSPYRGSNEKLFF. CDR3 DNA sequence: TGTGCCAGCAGCCCGTACAGGGGGTCTAATGAAAAACTGTTTTTT.

This chain uses TRBV25-1 with TRBJ2-7; TRBD1 agrees at 8 bases. Germline V lookup: CDR1 MGHDK, CDR2 SYGVNS. V was clipped by 6 bases and J by 5 bases; unmatched bases: 6. CDR3 length: 13 residues. CDR3 coding DNA: TGTGCCAGCAGCTCAGGGGGCGGGAACGAGCAGTACTTC. This sequence encodes CASSSGGGNEQYF.

The chain uses TRBV11-2 and TRBJ2-7; D might be TRBD1 (6 bases). Germline-derived CDR1 and CDR2 are SGHAT and FQNNGV. This CDR3 comprises 13 residues. V gave up 5 bases and J gave up 3 bases, with 11 bases separating them. Here the CDR3 DNA reads TGTGCCAGCAGCCGAGGACAGAACTACGAGCAGTACTTC. It encodes CASSRGQNYEQYF.

The chain combines TRBV13 with TRBJ2-7, with TRBD1 matching over 9 bases. The V and J ends lost 3 bases and 3 bases, in that order; junction bases with no gene match: 9. CDR3 size: 16 residues. Germline CDR1 and CDR2: PRHDT and FYEKMQ (reference sequence). CDR3 bases: TGTGCCAGCAGCTTTCGCACAGGGGGCGCCCTCTACGAGCAGTACTTC. Translating gives CASSFRTGGALYEQYF.

V and J are TRBV30 and TRBJ2-3; 7 bases match TRBD1. CDR1 and CDR2 from the germline V gene are GTSNPN and SVGIG (reference sequence). The CDR3 sequence is 14 residues long. J lost 6 bases, V lost 0 bases, and 6 bases had no gene match. CDR3 in DNA: TGTGCCTGGAGTGTTCCCGGCAGGGGGGATACGCAGTATTTT. Its translation is CAWSVPGRGDTQYF.

The chain has TRBV6-5 and TRBJ1-1; tentatively, D is TRBD1 (5 bases). Germline loops: CDR1 MNHEY, CDR2 SVGAGI. V was cut by 2 bases and J by 4 bases, with 8 bases left in between. This CDR3 comprises 13 residues. The CDR3 DNA reads TGTGCCAGCAGTTACCCGCAGGGCACTGAAGCTTTCTTT. Translating it yields CASSYPQGTEAFF.

The chain joins TRBV12-5 to TRBJ2-3; 12 bases agree with TRBD2. The germline V gene encodes CDR1 LGHNT and CDR2 FRNRAP. J lost 2 bases, V lost 5 bases, and 14 bases had no gene match. CDR3 size: 19 residues. CDR3 bases: TGTGCTAGTGGTAACTTTAGAAAACTAGCGGGGGGCAACACAGATACGCAGTATTTT. Protein product: CASGNFRKLAGGNTDTQYF.

The rearrangement uses TRBV7-9 and TRBJ2-1, with 13 bases that match TRBD2. The CDR3 has 15 residues. V lost 6 bases and J lost 9; bases outside the gene matches: 8. CDR1 SEHNR and CDR2 FQNEAQ come from the germline V gene (reference sequence). CDR3 DNA sequence: TGTGCCAGCAGTGCCACTAGCGGGGGGGAAGCTGAGCAGTTCTTC. Translation gives CASSATSGGEAEQFF. Based on the CDR3 plus reference TRBV7-9 and TRBJ2-1, the full variable domain is DTGVSQNPRHKITKRGQNVTFRCDPISEHNRLYWYRQTLGQGPEFLTYFQNEAQLEKSRLLSDRFSAERPKGSFSTLEIQRTEQGDSAMYLCASSATSGGEAEQFFGPGTRLTVL.

The V and J genes are TRBV5-5 and TRBJ2-7; a weak D match, TRBD2 (6 bases). Germline assignment: CDR1 SGHKS and CDR2 YYEKEE (reference sequence). With 4 bases removed from V and 7 bases from J, the gap between germline ends came to 18 bases. This CDR3 comprises 14 residues. Written as DNA, the CDR3 is TGTGCCAGCAGCAGGGACGGGCCTGCGGGGGAGCAGTACTTC. Its translation: CASSRDGPAGEQYF.

In this sample, this clone turned up once. The rearrangement joins TRBV7-3 to TRBJ2-1, with 8 bases identical to TRBD2. The length of the CDR3 is 17 residues. Germline V gives CDR1 SGHTA, CDR2 FQGTGA. Losses at the gene ends were 3 bases for V and 0 bases for J; bases not matched to a gene: 7. CDR3 loop: CASSFGLASSSYNEQFF. The CDR3 DNA is TGTGCCAGCAGCTTTGGACTAGCTTCAAGCTCCTACAATGAGCAGTTCTTC.

This chain joins TRBV6-5 and TRBJ2-7; D remains ambiguous. V lost 0 bases to trimming and J lost 1 base, with 13 bases between them. The V gene's germline CDR1 is MNHEY and CDR2 SVGAGI. The length of the CDR3 is 16 residues. The CDR3 reads CASSYSMLGGSYEQYF. CDR3 sequence (DNA): TGTGCCAGCAGTTACTCGATGCTTGGCGGATCCTACGAGCAGTACTTC.

V gene TRBV7-9 combines with J gene TRBJ1-2, with 8 bases that match TRBD1. Unmatched junction bases numbered 18, after V lost 8 bases and J lost 4 bases. The germline V gene encodes CDR1 SEHNR and CDR2 FQNEAQ (reference sequence). This CDR3 has 17 residues. CDR3 protein: CASASRGQSGEIYGYTF. CDR3 in DNA: TGTGCCAGCGCTTCCAGGGGGCAAAGCGGAGAAATCTATGGCTACACCTTC.

CDR3 residues: CASSRGQAGSPLHF. Written as DNA, the CDR3 is TGTGCCAGTAGTAGGGGGCAGGCGGGTTCACCCCTCCACTTT. The V and J genes are TRBV19 and TRBJ1-6, with TRBD1 as a possible D gene (6 bases). The CDR3 is 14 amino acids. Germline CDR1 LNHDA, CDR2 SQIVND (reference sequence). Trimming left V 4 bases short and J 9 bases short, with 13 bases between.

The chain has TRBV30 and TRBJ2-1, with 13 positions matching TRBD2. From germline, CDR1 is GTSNPN and CDR2 SVGIG (reference sequence). The trim removed 3 bases at V and 6 bases at J, leaving 2 bases unmatched. The CDR3 length is 14 residues. CDR3 amino acids: CAWSRTSGGNEQFF. In DNA, the CDR3 is TGTGCCTGGAGCCGGACTAGCGGGGGCAATGAGCAGTTCTTC.

This chain joins TRBV5-4 and TRBJ2-3, with a tentative D call TRBD1 (6 bases). CDR3 length: 14 residues. The V end lost 4 bases, the J end lost 3 bases, and 12 bases lay between the germline ends. The germline CDR1 and CDR2 sequences are SGHNT and YYREEE (reference sequence). CDR3 coding DNA: TGTGCCAGCAGCCGGACAGCCGAAACAGATACGCAGTATTTT. This translates into CASSRTAETDTQYF. The full variable domain, completed using reference TRBV5-4 and TRBJ2-3, is ETGVTQSPTHLIKTRGQQVTLRCSSQSGHNTVSWYQQALGQGPQFIFQYYREEENGRGNFPPRFSGLQFPNYSSELNVNALELDDSALYLCASSRTAETDTQYFGPGTRLTVL.

This clone has only one observation. The chain uses TRBV18 and TRBJ1-2; D is unclear. Trimming removed 1 base from V and 4 bases from J, with 13 bases in between. CDR3 length: 15 residues. The germline CDR1 and CDR2 sequences are KGHSH and LQKENI. Here the CDR3 reads CASSPLPTQVYGYTF. In DNA, the CDR3 is TGTGCCAGCTCACCACTCCCCACTCAGGTCTATGGCTACACCTTC. The full variable domain, rest sourced from reference TRBV18 and TRBJ1-2, is NAGVMQNPRHLVRRRGQEARLRCSPMKGHSHVYWYRQLPEEGLKFMVYLQKENIIDESGMPKERFSAEFPKEGPSILRIQQVVRGDSAAYFCASSPLPTQVYGYTFGSGTRLTVV.